The 8 T cell receptor beta chains below all came from one sample that was sequenced in a study of blood T cells in healthy people across ages. Primers used in a second PCR of about 7 to 12 cycles were a sample-barcoded 5' primer and a J-beta primer mix. Each CDR3 protein gets one entry after TCRdb re-called the 5' RACE reads with MiXCR. The sample has almost 1 million distinct CDR3 sequences; around 54% are singletons. What was sequenced was blood. These receptors all stem from a woman aged 60-70 years in good health.

The chain has TRBV4-3 and TRBJ2-5; the D is unclear. Per germline, CDR1 LGHNA and CDR2 YSLEER. CDR3 length equals 14 residues. V lost 1 base to trimming and J lost 11 bases, with 17 bases between them. CDR3 sequence (DNA): TGCGCCAGCAGCCAAGCCCTTCAAAGGTCTGAGCAGTACTTC. It specifies CASSQALQRSEQYF.

The rearrangement links TRBV5-1 to TRBJ2-3; D is uncertain. The CDR3 runs 15 residues. V was cut by 2 bases and J by 4 bases, with 14 bases left in between. CDR1 is SGHRS and CDR2 is YFSETQ in the germline V gene. The DNA of the CDR3 is TGCGCCAGCAGCTTTAATCACCCGCAGGCAGATACGCAGTATTTT. Translating gives CASSFNHPQADTQYF.

The genes are TRBV11-2 and TRBJ2-3, with TRBD2 matching 10 bases. The junction had 7 bases not matched to a gene; V was cut back by 1 base and J by 0 bases. Germline CDR1 is SGHAT and CDR2 is FQNNGV. This CDR3 has 18 amino acids. CDR3 DNA: TGTGCCAGCAGCTTAGTGTTCGGGACTAGCGATAGCACAGATACGCAGTATTTT. Its translation is CASSLVFGTSDSTDTQYF.

V gene TRBV5-4 combines with J gene TRBJ1-1; D is perhaps TRBD1 (6 bases). The V and J ends lost 4 bases and 8 bases respectively, with 12 bases between them. CDR1 is SGHNT and CDR2 is YYREEE in the germline V gene (reference sequence). CDR3 length equals 12 residues. CDR3 in DNA: TGTGCCAGCAGCGGCCAGGGACAAGAAGCTTTCTTT. This codes for CASSGQGQEAFF.

V gene TRBV27 combines with J gene TRBJ2-1; D gene ambiguous. The CDR3 contains 13 residues. Germline V gives CDR1 MNHEY, CDR2 SMNVEV (reference sequence). V was cut by 2 bases and J by 3 bases, with 5 bases left in between. CDR3: CASSLISYNEQFF. CDR3 sequence (DNA): TGTGCCAGCAGTTTAATCAGCTACAATGAGCAGTTCTTC.

The genes are TRBV20-1 and TRBJ1-2; unclear D gene. This CDR3 comprises 12 residues. Looked up from germline, CDR1 is DFQATT and CDR2 is SNEGSKA (reference sequence). The V end was cut by 3 bases, the J end by 3 bases, with 8 bases between. The CDR3 loop reads CSASPDDYGYTF. CDR3 nucleotide sequence: TGCAGTGCTAGCCCTGACGACTATGGCTACACCTTC.

This clonotype was detected a few times. Written as DNA, the CDR3 is TGTGCCAGCAACGACCAGCCGCAATACGAGCAGTACTTC. Its protein product is CASNDQPQYEQYF. The chain combines TRBV7-9 with TRBJ2-7; the D is unclear. V was cut by 7 bases and J by 4 bases, with 14 bases left in between. Germline CDR1 SEHNR, CDR2 FQNEAQ (reference sequence). This CDR3 spans 13 amino acids.

The chain carries TRBV24-1 and TRBJ2-1; D is undetermined. Germline CDR1 and CDR2: KGHDR and SFDVKD. The V end lost 5 bases, the J end lost 4 bases, and 11 bases lay between the germline ends. The CDR3 spans 14 residues. CDR3 region: CATSASGRYNEQFF. CDR3 DNA sequence: TGTGCCACCAGTGCCTCAGGCAGATACAATGAGCAGTTCTTC.